This TCR beta chain was found in a study of Graves' ophthalmopathy and Graves' hyperthyroidism. Uncontrolled infections, other autoimmune diseases, pregnancy or lactation barred patients from enrollment. The TCR beta CDR3 regions underwent amplification from RNA transcripts. RT-PCR with HTBI primers came first, then second-round multiplex PCR. TCRdb ran MiXCR on the multiplex PCR reads and lists one entry per CDR3 protein. This table holds roughly 500,000 distinct CDR3 sequences, over 13% found once. This clonotype was recorded many times. The CDR3 has 12 amino acids. Germline loops: CDR1 MNHEY, CDR2 SVGAGI. The V end lost 9 bases, the J end lost 6 bases, and 11 bases lay between the germline ends.

The chain combines TRBV6-5 with TRBJ2-2; D gene unclear. The TCR was taken from a young woman with Graves' ophthalmopathy. Sequences were obtained from blood. CDR3 sequence: CASRNGAGELFF. The DNA of the CDR3 is TGTGCCAGTCGGAATGGGGCCGGGGAGCTGTTTTTT.